This T cell receptor beta chain was identified in a study of T cells in Graves' hyperthyroidism and ophthalmopathy. Amplification of TCR beta CDR3 regions was performed using RNA transcripts as template. HTBI primers drove first-round RT-PCR of the TCR CDR3. One entry per CDR3 protein, called by TCRdb with MiXCR from the multiplex PCR reads. The sample shows some 600,000 distinct CDR3 sequences, approximately 15% of them seen only once. In this sample, this clonotype turned up many times. The CDR3 totals 13 residues. The germline V gene encodes CDR1 SNHLY and CDR2 FYNNEI. The V and J ends lost 7 bases and 0 bases respectively, with 7 bases between them.

The source is a woman in her 30s with Graves' hyperthyroidism that later progressed to Graves' ophthalmopathy. Sequencing input: blood. The chain joins TRBV2 to TRBJ1-5; no firm D call. CDR3 in DNA: TGTGCCAGCAAGAAGAATAGCAATCAGCCCCAGCATTTT. Its protein is CASKKNSNQPQHF. The full variable domain, rest sourced from reference TRBV2 and TRBJ1-5, is EPEVTQTPSHQVTQMGQEVILRCVPISNHLYFYWYRQILGQKVEFLVSFYNNEISEKSEIFDDQFSVERPDGSNFTLKIRSTKLEDSAMYFCASKKNSNQPQHFGDGTRLSIL.